What follows is one T cell receptor (beta chain) and its context. What it binds is unknown. Five hundred nanograms of biopsy DNA per sample underwent TCRB immunosequencing. TCRdb's table, derived via immunoSEQ multiplex PCR, lists solely in-frame clones and lacks some. The sample contains fewer than 20,000 clones, under 80% of which appear only once. The data were taken from a study of T cell repertoires in ileal Crohn's disease. On the study more broadly: About half received postoperative treatment, about a dozen with thiopurines and about 20 anti-TNF.

The germline V gene has CDR1 SGHRS and CDR2 YFSETQ. Trimming removed 4 bases from V and 0 bases from J; junction bases left unmatched: 6. CDR3 length: 17 residues. The study's findings and limits: Compared with CD4 T cells, sorted CD8 cells carried more expanded clones. Compared with non-smokers, active smokers at surgery showed more clonal expansions.

This clonotype was sampled from an adult with Crohn's disease. The rearrangement links TRBV5-1 to TRBJ1-6, with 8 bases that match TRBD1. Sequencing was done on a sample of ileal tissue. CDR3 protein: CASSTRQGSSYNSPLHF. The CDR3 nucleotides read TGCGCCAGCAGCACAAGACAGGGGAGCTCCTATAATTCACCCCTCCACTTT.